The next 12 T cell receptor beta chains were all read from a single sample in a study of OX40 agonist ivuxolimab in advanced cancers. Measured with immunoSEQ multiplex PCR; TCRdb has only the in-frame clones, and not every one. The sample holds around 77,000 clones, approximately 92% seen once. Specimen: CD4+ or CD8+ T cells sorted from blood, collected in a trial of the OX40 agonist ivuxolimab. The receptor source for this set is an adult with an advanced solid tumor such as melanoma, head and neck, liver or kidney cancer.

The CDR3 region has the DNA TGCGCCAGCAGCCGGGTCGGCCCCTCCTACGAGCAGTACTTC. This translates into CASSRVGPSYEQYF. The chain employs TRBV4-1 and TRBJ2-7; D gene unclear. This CDR3 is built from 14 residues. Germline assignment: CDR1 MGHRA and CDR2 YSYEKL. The ends were cut back, 4 bases at V and 0 bases at J, with 10 bases in the middle.

The chain employs TRBV19 and TRBJ2-2; 7 nucleotides agree with TRBD1. The CDR3 loop spans 15 amino acids. CDR1 and CDR2 (germline): LNHDA, SQIVND (reference sequence). After removal of 6 bases from V and 1 base from J, the junction contained 5 bases not matched to a gene. The DNA of the CDR3 is TGTGCCAGTAGGACAGGGAGTCGGAACACCGGGGAGCTGTTTTTT. It translates to CASRTGSRNTGELFF.

CDR3 protein: CASSLGTIAFF. The CDR3, as DNA: TGTGCCAGCAGCCTCGGGACAATAGCTTTCTTT. The chain has TRBV7-8 and TRBJ1-1; tentatively, D is TRBD1 (6 bases). V lost 5 bases to trimming and J lost 10 bases, with 11 bases between them. Germline V gives CDR1 SGHVS, CDR2 FQNEAQ. This CDR3 is 11 amino acids long.

This chain connects TRBV7-2 to TRBJ2-7; D unclear. With 4 bases removed from V and 4 bases from J, the gap between germline ends came to 14 bases. The germline V gene encodes CDR1 SGHTA and CDR2 FQGNSA. The CDR3 extends over 14 amino acids. CDR3 nucleotides: TGTGCCAGCAGCTCCGGACGCCTTCAATACGAGCAGTACTTC. Amino acid sequence: CASSSGRLQYEQYF.

The chain links TRBV15 to TRBJ2-7; 8 nucleotides line up with TRBD1. This CDR3 spans 14 amino acids. Germline V gene sequence: CDR1 LNHNV, CDR2 YYDKDF (reference sequence). The V segment lost 4 bases and the J segment 1 base; nucleotides outside the gene matches: 3. The CDR3 coding sequence is TGTGCCACCAGCACACAGGGGGAATCCTACGAGCAGTACTTC. It translates to CATSTQGESYEQYF.

V is TRBV25-1 and J is TRBJ1-1, with D tentatively TRBD1 (6 bases). Trimming removed 6 bases at V and 1 base at J, with 15 bases between. CDR1 and CDR2 (germline): MGHDK, SYGVNS. CDR3 length equals 15 residues. The CDR3 protein is CASRRRGAGNTEAFF. The CDR3 nucleotides read TGTGCCAGCAGAAGAAGGGGGGCTGGGAACACTGAAGCTTTCTTT.

This clone was observed a few times. The J gene is TRBJ1-1, the V gene TRBV28, with D tentatively TRBD1 (6 bases). The ends were cut back, 6 bases at V and 1 base at J, with 12 bases in the middle. The CDR3 runs 14 residues. The germline V gene encodes CDR1 MDHEN and CDR2 SYDVKM. CDR3 in amino acids: CASSGPDRNTEAFF. In DNA form, the CDR3 reads TGTGCCAGCAGCGGCCCGGACAGGAACACTGAAGCTTTCTTT.

Here the CDR3 DNA reads TGTGCCAGCAGCTTACTAACGGGAGGAGAGACCCAGTACTTC. As protein: CASSLLTGGETQYF. The gene calls are TRBV11-3 and TRBJ2-5; TRBD2 agrees at 7 bases. This CDR3 contains 14 residues. Germline trimming cut 2 bases from V and 4 bases from J; bases unmatched to any gene: 4. Germline V CDR1 and CDR2: SGHNT, YENEEA. The variable domain in full, completed from reference TRBV11-3 and TRBJ2-5, reads EAGVVQSPRYKIIEKKQPVAFWCNPISGHNTLYWYLQNLGQGPELLIRYENEEAVDDSQLPKDRFSAERLKGVDSTLKIQPAELGDSAVYLCASSLLTGGETQYFGPGTRLLVL.

This chain joins TRBV6-5 and TRBJ2-7; weak D call: TRBD1 (5 bases). Trimming removed 6 bases from V and 3 bases from J, with 15 bases in between. Germline CDR1 and CDR2: MNHEY and SVGAGI. The CDR3 sequence is 14 residues long. Here the CDR3 DNA reads TGTGCCAGCAGAGGACCCGACAGAGGCTACGAGCAGTACTTC. Its protein product is CASRGPDRGYEQYF.

This clone was observed a single time. This sequence joins TRBV11-1 and TRBJ2-1, with 9 positions matching TRBD2. CDR3 length equals 16 residues. Germline V gene data show CDR1 as SGHAT and CDR2 as FQDESV (reference sequence). With 0 bases clipped from V and 6 bases from J, the junction kept 6 bases outside the gene matches. This CDR3 reads CASSLAQLAGVNEQFF. CDR3 in DNA: TGTGCCAGCAGCTTAGCGCAACTAGCGGGCGTCAATGAGCAGTTCTTC. Filled out from reference TRBV11-1 and TRBJ2-1, the complete variable domain reads EAEVAQSPRYKITEKSQAVAFWCDPISGHATLYWYRQILGQGPELLVQFQDESVVDDSQLPKDRFSAERLKGVDSTLKIQPAELGDSAMYLCASSLAQLAGVNEQFFGPGTRLTVL.

This sequence joins TRBV14 and TRBJ2-1; D uncertain. The V end was cut by 4 bases, the J end by 4 bases, with 11 bases between. This CDR3 comprises 14 residues. Germline lookup yields CDR1 SGHDN and CDR2 FVKESK. CDR3 coding DNA: TGTGCCAGCAGCCCCACGTTGAGATACAATGAGCAGTTCTTC. Protein product: CASSPTLRYNEQFF.

The chain couples TRBV6-1 to TRBJ2-1, with D hard to call. V was shortened by 2 bases and J by 4 bases, with 3 bases between the two germline ends. CDR1 and CDR2 from the germline V gene are MNHNS and SASEGT. This CDR3 is 12 amino acids long. Here the CDR3 reads CASSERYNEQFF. For the CDR3, the DNA is TGTGCCAGCAGTGAAAGGTACAATGAGCAGTTCTTC.